This entry lists 15 T cell receptor beta chains sequenced from one sample in a study of shared clonotypes between healthy human individuals. Produced via immunoSEQ multiplex PCR; TCRdb's table is partial and in-frame only. The table records around 1.4 million clones, about 98.5% of them present only once. Material: naive CD4+ T cells sorted from blood. The subset was: CD45RA+ positively selected. The source of these receptors is a man younger than 40 in good health.

This chain's CDR3 is CASSNRREGAEAFF. The CDR3 nucleotides are TGTGCCAGCTCCAATCGGCGGGAGGGGGCTGAAGCTTTCTTT. V usage is TRBV18 and J usage is TRBJ1-1, with D possibly matching TRBD1 (6 bases). Germline-derived CDR1 and CDR2 are KGHSH and LQKENI. The CDR3 runs to 14 residues. Trimming pared 6 bases from V and 6 bases from J, leaving 17 bases between.

The chain has TRBV9 and TRBJ2-1; unclear D gene. Germline V lookup: CDR1 SGDLS, CDR2 YYNGEE. The CDR3 totals 14 residues. V gave up 1 base and J gave up 5 bases, with 10 bases separating them. The CDR3 DNA follows: TGTGCCAGCAGCGTAAGTAGTAGGAACAATGAGCAGTTCTTC. This gives the protein CASSVSSRNNEQFF.

The chain couples TRBV4-1 to TRBJ2-1, with TRBD2 identical over 11 bases. This CDR3 contains 17 residues. J was trimmed by 4 bases and V by 5 bases; bases with no gene match: 10. Germline V gene sequence: CDR1 MGHRA, CDR2 YSYEKL. Written as DNA, the CDR3 is TGCGCCAGCAGCTTCCGCCGACTAGCGGGAAATTACAATGAGCAGTTCTTC. This translates into CASSFRRLAGNYNEQFF.

The chain couples TRBV2 to TRBJ1-1; 8 bases line up with TRBD1. Germline V lookup: CDR1 SNHLY, CDR2 FYNNEI. V shed 7 bases, J shed 8 bases, and the junction held 12 bases outside the gene matches. The CDR3 sequence is 14 residues long. This chain's CDR3 is CASNDRGGIGEAFF. The CDR3 bases are TGTGCCAGCAATGACAGGGGCGGAATAGGGGAAGCTTTCTTT.

As regards this clone: Other DNA sequences from this sample encode an identical CDR3 as well. The chain links TRBV18 to TRBJ2-7; D is possibly TRBD1 or TRBD2 (5 bases each). This CDR3 has 12 residues. Germline V gene data show CDR1 as KGHSH and CDR2 as LQKENI. V was trimmed by 2 bases and J by 4 bases, leaving 6 bases between them. CDR3 DNA sequence: TGTGCCAGCTCACCAGAGGGGTACGAGCAGTACTTC. It specifies CASSPEGYEQYF.

V gene TRBV11-3 combines with J gene TRBJ2-5; possible D gene TRBD1, 6 bases. CDR3 size: 15 residues. In germline, CDR1 is SGHNT, CDR2 YENEEA. Trimming left V 5 bases short and J 3 bases short, with 16 bases between. The CDR3 region is CASSPGTQAEETQYF. The CDR3 coding sequence is TGTGCCAGCAGCCCCGGGACACAGGCTGAAGAGACCCAGTACTTC.

The chain employs TRBV6-1 and TRBJ1-2; D gene unclear. Trimming took off 1 base at V and 5 bases at J, with 8 bases between the two ends. The CDR3 covers 13 residues. CDR1 and CDR2 (germline): MNHNS, SASEGT. The CDR3 protein is CASSEGSVYGYTF. The CDR3, as DNA: TGTGCCAGCAGTGAAGGTTCCGTATATGGCTACACCTTC.

This chain links TRBV18 with TRBJ2-1; 13 bases are shared with TRBD2. The CDR3 runs to 16 residues. V shed 4 bases and J 6 bases; nucleotides not matched to a gene: 6. Germline-derived CDR1 and CDR2 are KGHSH and LQKENI. CDR3 amino acids: CASSRGTSGTPNEQFF. CDR3 DNA: TGTGCCAGCTCACGCGGGACTAGCGGGACTCCCAATGAGCAGTTCTTC.

The V and J genes are TRBV20-1 and TRBJ1-2; possible D gene TRBD1, 6 bases. In germline, CDR1 is DFQATT, CDR2 SNEGSKA (reference sequence). The CDR3 spans 10 residues. V lost 4 bases, J lost 7 bases, and 7 bases lay in between. Written as DNA, the CDR3 is TGCAGTGCTACAGGGGCTGGCTACACCTTC. Translation gives CSATGAGYTF.

CDR3 in amino acids: CATSTGGETYEQYF. For the CDR3, the DNA is TGTGCCACCAGCACGGGGGGGGAGACCTACGAGCAGTACTTC. The gene calls are TRBV15 and TRBJ2-7; 8 bases line up with TRBD2. Germline CDR1 and CDR2: LNHNV and YYDKDF (reference sequence). This CDR3 spans 14 amino acids. V gave up 4 bases and J gave up 2 bases; unmatched junction bases: 4.

The rearrangement uses TRBV7-9 and TRBJ1-2; TRBD1 is a possible D gene (5 bases). V lost 2 bases and J 2 bases, leaving 12 bases between the germline ends. This CDR3 region has 15 residues. CDR1 SEHNR and CDR2 FQNEAQ come from the germline V gene (reference sequence). The chain's CDR3 is CASSLWLGANYGYTF. The CDR3 DNA reads TGTGCCAGCAGCTTATGGCTAGGGGCCAACTATGGCTACACCTTC.

The chain employs TRBV2 and TRBJ1-3; no reliable D call. The V end lost 3 bases, the J end lost 0 bases, and 9 bases lay between the germline ends. In germline, CDR1 is SNHLY, CDR2 FYNNEI. This CDR3 has 15 amino acids. The CDR3 region is CASSDSGYSGNTIYF. CDR3 DNA: TGTGCCAGCAGTGATTCCGGATACTCTGGAAACACCATATATTTT.

V gene TRBV4-1 combines with J gene TRBJ1-1, with D possibly matching TRBD1 (5 bases). CDR3 length: 15 amino acids. Germline V CDR1 and CDR2: MGHRA, YSYEKL. V dropped 1 base and J dropped 3 bases, with 12 bases sitting between them. The CDR3 protein is CASSQVRALDTEAFF. In nucleotides, the CDR3 is TGCGCCAGCAGCCAAGTCAGGGCCCTTGACACTGAAGCTTTCTTT.

This chain links TRBV2 with TRBJ2-5, with 7 positions matching TRBD2. V dropped 1 base and J dropped 6; count of bases not matched to a gene: 8. Germline V gives CDR1 SNHLY, CDR2 FYNNEI. CDR3 length: 15 amino acids. The DNA for the CDR3 is TGTGCCAGCAGTGAAGGGCTTGGGGGAGGGAAGACCCAGTACTTC. It specifies CASSEGLGGGKTQYF.

V and J are TRBV18 and TRBJ2-1; the D is unclear. Germline V gene sequence: CDR1 KGHSH, CDR2 LQKENI. The CDR3 extends over 13 amino acids. The V and J ends lost 3 bases and 13 bases respectively, with 16 bases between them. CDR3 sequence: CASSPGEFRVQFF. DNA for the CDR3: TGTGCCAGCTCACCCGGCGAGTTTAGGGTCCAGTTCTTC.